This T cell receptor beta chain was recorded in a study of memory CD4+ T cells and cytomegalovirus serostatus (dated by TCRdb to 2018 to 2020). General notes on the study: The cohort comprised 33 healthy Belgian adults, 9 CMV seropositive and roughly 24 CMV seronegative. To replicate a published TCR-based CMV serostatus classifier, the study sequenced CD4+ memory TCRbeta repertoires from a Belgian cohort whose cytomegalovirus serostatus was known. What the work shows at the level of the full study, not this receptor alone: Of 164 previously reported CMV-associated TCRbeta sequences, approximately 70 appeared in the CD4+ memory repertoires, each in one to five individuals. For predicting CMV serostatus, the median bootstrapped AUC was 0.95 using the original framework and 0.91 using a US-trained random forest. On the Belgian cohort, the classifier based on the original framework reached a median bootstrapped AUC of about 0.96, with a 95% CI of 0.76-1.00. The results were interpreted as suggesting that the CMV-associated TCR signature is largely present in the CD4+ memory repertoire. Only CD4+CD45RO+ memory cells were sequenced, in contrast to the original study, in which naive and memory CD4+ and CD8+ populations were covered.

A FACSAria II was used to sort memory CD4+ T cells, defined as single viable CD3+CD4+CD8-CD45RO+ cells. CMV serostatus was determined with a Roche Elecsys assay detecting serum IgG against CMV pp150, pp28, p38 and p52. Once the samples were thawed, total CD4+ T cells were enriched through positive selection using CD4 magnetic microbeads. Samples originated from another study that specifically interrogated the CD4+ T cell memory repertoire. Peripheral blood mononuclear cells were isolated and cryopreserved following standard operating procedures; serum was stored at -80 °C. The staining relied on CD3-PerCP (BW264/56), CD4-APC (RPA-T4), CD45RO-PE (UCHT1) and CD8-Pacific Orange (3B5) antibodies, and Sytox blue was used to exclude non-viable cells. Concerning this clone: Its antigen has not been determined. Base qualities are not provided; no much larger clone lies one nucleotide away.

Trimming takes 4 bases from V and 7 bases from J, and the germline ends sit 14 bases apart. The CDR3 holds 13 amino acids from the cysteine to the phenylalanine. The retained sequence is limited to the CDR3, 39 bases, with the frame set at the first base. CDR1 and CDR2, looked up from the germline V gene, are SQVTM and ANQGSEA. The Quick-DNA Microprep Kit was used to extract genomic DNA from the sorted cells. Amplification of TCRbeta DNA was done with the immunoSEQ hsTCRbeta kit, following the protocol from the manufacturer. TCRbeta libraries were sequenced on an Illumina MiSeq instrument. For the original study's pipeline: Following removal of out-of-frame sequences, 2 million to 2.5 million distinct TCRbeta sequences were retained, with an average of about 70,000 per individual. Each individual was scored according to the count of more than 150 previously reported CMV-associated TCRbeta sequences and the total productive distinct TCRbeta count. A beta-binomial model was reimplemented in Python, and random forests from scikit-learn, run with default parameters, were trained on data from the US cohort. Classifier performance on the Belgian cohort was summarized as median AUC with percentile confidence intervals over 10,000 bootstrap iterations. TCRdb holds this immuneACCESS table with in-frame rearrangements only. Some clones are missing; in checked studies, unresolved V genes explain under half, and the rest has no known cause. V, J and clone size are taken as reported in that table, and D and trimming were inferred from the DNA itself. A total of about 56,000 clones appear in this sample, about 73% of them only once. 2% to 3% of the sample is in the top ten clones.

The chain uses TRBV29-1 and TRBJ2-4; a tentative D match to TRBD1 spans 7 bases. The sequenced material came from memory CD4+ T cells from blood. This receptor was identified in an adult in good health and CMV-seropositive. The sequence in DNA is TGCAGCGTTGGGGCAGGGGGGCGGAACATTCAGTACTTC. Translation gives CSVGAGGRNIQYF.